These T cell receptor beta chains were read from a single sample in a study of cytomegalovirus exposure and HLA in healthy donors. The method was immunoSEQ multiplex PCR; TCRdb's version includes in-frame clones alone and lacks a portion of them. In total, the table holds roughly 53,000 clones. Sequencing was performed on PBMCs. The source of these receptors is a female donor in good health and CMV-seronegative. Both conserved end residues are part of each CDR3. The D gene is left open where the match is weak.

TRBJ2-7	TRBV25-1	.	CASDNSYEQYF	TGTGCCTCGGACAACTCCTACGAGCAGTACTTC
TRBJ2-7	TRBV6-5	.	CASSYSSGSSYEQYF	TGTGCCAGCAGTTACTCTAGCGGAAGCTCCTACGAGCAGTACTTC
TRBJ2-7	TRBV27	.	CASSGQGPYEQYF	TGTGCCAGCAGTGGGCAGGGCCCCTACGAGCAGTACTTC
TRBJ1-1	TRBV20-1	.	CSAPRGTEAFF	TGCAGTGCGCCACGGGGCACTGAAGCTTTCTTT
TRBJ1-1	TRBV7-3	.	CASSSTGPNTEAFF	TGTGCCAGCAGCTCGACAGGCCCGAACACTGAAGCTTTCTTT
TRBJ1-1	TRBV5-1	.	CASSLVRLGTTEAFF	TGCGCCAGCAGCTTGGTGCGTCTAGGAACCACTGAAGCTTTCTTT
TRBJ2-1	TRBV18	TRBD2	CASSTRGSGSGYNEQFF	TGTGCCAGCTCAACCCGAGGAAGCGGGAGTGGCTACAATGAGCAGTTCTTC
TRBJ2-3	TRBV30	TRBD2	CAWSVPSGGADTQYF	TGTGCCTGGAGTGTACCTAGCGGGGGCGCAGATACGCAGTATTTT
TRBJ2-5	TRBV6-5	.	CASSQLRAGTQYF	TGTGCCAGCAGCCAACTACGGGCGGGGACCCAGTACTTC
TRBJ2-7	TRBV5-6	TRBD1	CASSSIRDRGGEQYF	TGTGCCAGCAGCTCAATTCGGGACAGGGGAGGCGAGCAGTACTTC
TRBJ2-5	TRBV5-1	.	CASSPGGSPQETQYF	TGCGCCAGCAGCCCCGGTGGTAGCCCCCAAGAGACCCAGTACTTC
TRBJ2-7	TRBV29-1	.	CSVGVVGLAYEQYF	TGCAGCGTGGGTGTAGTAGGACTTGCCTACGAGCAGTACTTC
TRBJ1-2	TRBV9	.	CASSQSHNYGYTF	TGTGCCAGCAGTCAATCCCATAACTATGGCTACACCTTC
TRBJ2-7	TRBV7-2	TRBD2	CASSLAFASGGYEQYF	TGTGCCAGCAGCTTAGCGTTCGCTAGCGGGGGCTACGAGCAGTACTTC
TRBJ2-3	TRBV30	.	CAWAPGDTQYF	TGTGCCTGGGCCCCCGGAGATACGCAGTATTTT
TRBJ1-2	TRBV9	.	CASSLGQMLWGYTF	TGTGCCAGCAGCCTTGGACAGATGCTTTGGGGCTACACCTTC
TRBJ2-5	TRBV13	TRBD2	CASRRTSGGAWGQETQYF	TGTGCCAGCAGGCGTACTAGCGGGGGGGCCTGGGGTCAAGAGACCCAGTACTTC
TRBJ2-5	TRBV15	TRBD2	CATSEAGGGGKTQYF	TGTGCCACCAGCGAAGCGGGGGGAGGAGGAAAGACCCAGTACTTC
TRBJ2-1	TRBV18	.	CASSPQGFRDNEQFF	TGTGCCAGCTCACCTCAGGGGTTCCGCGACAATGAGCAGTTCTTC
TRBJ2-1	TRBV15	.	CATSRGQLTVHEQFF	TGTGCCACCAGCAGAGGACAGCTCACGGTCCATGAGCAGTTCTTC
TRBJ1-2	TRBV6-6	.	CASIFSGRGLYGYTF	TGTGCCAGCATCTTTTCCGGGAGGGGCCTCTATGGCTACACCTTC
TRBJ1-2	TRBV13	.	CASSLWRANYGYTF	TGTGCCAGCAGCTTGTGGAGGGCGAACTATGGCTACACCTTC
TRBJ2-7	TRBV6-5	TRBD1	CASSRPGQYYEQYF	TGTGCCAGCAGTCGACCGGGACAGTACTACGAGCAGTACTTC
TRBJ2-7	TRBV30	TRBD2	CAWSHGRSYEQYF	TGTGCCTGGAGTCACGGGAGGTCCTACGAGCAGTACTTC
TRBJ1-4	TRBV30	TRBD1	CAWEQGPHEKLFF	TGTGCCTGGGAACAGGGGCCCCATGAAAAACTGTTTTTT
TRBJ2-5	TRBV5-1	.	CASSLWPSETQYF	TGCGCCAGCAGCTTGTGGCCGTCGGAGACCCAGTACTTC
TRBJ1-5	TRBV7-2	TRBD1	CASSLSGGNQPQHF	TGTGCCAGCAGCTTATCAGGGGGGAATCAGCCCCAGCATTTT
TRBJ1-4	TRBV30	TRBD1	CAWGGPGTGLATNEKLFF	TGTGCCTGGGGAGGACCCGGGACAGGGCTCGCAACTAATGAAAAACTGTTTTTT
TRBJ1-5	TRBV9	.	CASSVEGSNQHQHF	TGTGCCAGCAGCGTCGAGGGCAGCAATCAGCACCAGCATTTT
TRBJ2-7	TRBV5-4	TRBD2	CASSLGGAGGHPYEQYF	TGTGCCAGCAGCCTCGGGGGAGCGGGAGGGCACCCCTACGAGCAGTACTTC
TRBJ2-1	TRBV29-1	.	CRGVEEGRVSDNEQFF	TGCAGGGGAGTGGAGGAGGGGCGGGTCTCCGACAATGAGCAGTTCTTC
TRBJ1-1	TRBV30	.	CAWSEDIENTEAFF	TGTGCCTGGAGTGAAGACATTGAGAACACTGAAGCTTTCTTT
TRBJ2-7	TRBV7-2	TRBD2	CASSPSGRYEQYF	TGTGCCAGCAGTCCTAGCGGGAGGTACGAGCAGTACTTC
TRBJ2-3	TRBV18	TRBD2	CASSPPGLADTQYF	TGTGCCAGCTCACCTCCGGGACTAGCAGATACGCAGTATTTT
TRBJ2-7	TRBV5-4	.	CASSLASSGLYEQYF	TGTGCCAGCAGCTTGGCCAGTAGCGGATTATACGAGCAGTACTTC
TRBJ1-6	TRBV6-6	TRBD1	CASSYRTGNDSPLHF	TGTGCCAGCAGTTACCGGACAGGGAACGATTCACCCCTCCACTTT
TRBJ2-5	TRBV4-1	TRBD1	CASSQLLQGDQETQYF	TGCGCCAGCAGCCAATTACTACAGGGGGACCAAGAGACCCAGTACTTC
TRBJ1-5	TRBV25-1	.	CASSASGSNQPQHF	TGTGCCAGCAGTGCTTCCGGTTCCAATCAGCCCCAGCATTTT
TRBJ1-2	TRBV29-1	TRBD1	CSVETTGSYGYTF	TGCAGCGTGGAGACGACAGGGTCCTATGGCTACACCTTC
TRBJ1-4	TRBV7-2	.	CASSLRRTAEKLFF	TGTGCCAGCAGCTTACGTAGGACAGCTGAAAAACTGTTTTTT
TRBJ1-3	TRBV13	.	CASSLGRGNTIYF	TGTGCCAGCAGCTTAGGCCGGGGAAACACCATATATTTT
TRBJ1-6	TRBV6-1	TRBD1	CASMRTGDNSPLHF	TGTGCCAGCATGCGGACAGGGGATAATTCACCCCTCCACTTT
TRBJ2-5	TRBV29-1	.	CSGIAQETQYF	TGCAGCGGGATAGCTCAAGAGACCCAGTACTTC
TRBJ2-1	TRBV30	.	CAWRLGSYNEQFF	TGTGCCTGGCGGCTAGGAAGTTACAATGAGCAGTTCTTC
TRBJ1-1	TRBV7-3	TRBD1	CASSLEQGPSNTEAFF	TGTGCCAGCAGCTTAGAACAGGGGCCCTCAAACACTGAAGCTTTCTTT
TRBJ1-2	TRBV6-5	TRBD1	CASTRVTGNYGYTF	TGTGCCAGCACTCGCGTGACAGGGAACTATGGCTACACCTTC
TRBJ1-2	TRBV9	TRBD1	CASSARTGSLYGYTF	TGTGCCAGCAGCGCTCGGACAGGGAGTCTCTATGGCTACACCTTC
TRBJ2-7	TRBV5-5	TRBD2	CASSSGGGGYEQYF	TGTGCCAGCAGCTCCGGGGGGGGAGGCTACGAGCAGTACTTC
TRBJ1-2	TRBV6-1	.	CASSERQRFYGYTF	TGTGCCAGCAGTGAAAGGCAGCGTTTCTATGGCTACACCTTC
TRBJ2-1	TRBV27	.	CASSTQGYLYNEQFF	TGTGCCAGCAGCACCCAGGGGTACCTCTACAATGAGCAGTTCTTC
TRBJ2-1	TRBV4-1	TRBD1	CASSHLGTGGLNEQFF	TGCGCCAGCAGCCACCTAGGGACAGGGGGCTTAAATGAGCAGTTCTTC
TRBJ2-7	TRBV11-2	TRBD2	CASSSGLAGAFDYEQYF	TGTGCCAGCAGCTCAGGACTAGCGGGAGCGTTCGATTACGAGCAGTACTTC
TRBJ1-2	TRBV18	TRBD1	CASSPLGTGRGNYGYTF	TGTGCCAGCTCACCTCTAGGGACAGGTCGGGGTAACTATGGCTACACCTTC
TRBJ1-5	TRBV5-6	TRBD1	CASSSSGQGLRSNQPQHF	TGTGCCAGCAGCTCCTCCGGACAGGGATTGAGGAGCAATCAGCCCCAGCATTTT
TRBJ1-2	TRBV11-3	TRBD1	CASSRRTGGYGYTF	TGTGCCAGCAGCCGAAGGACAGGAGGTTATGGCTACACCTTC
TRBJ2-5	TRBV19	TRBD1	CASSPGQGQETQYF	TGTGCCAGTAGTCCAGGACAGGGGCAAGAGACCCAGTACTTC
TRBJ1-2	TRBV7-9	.	CASSPTGPYGYTF	TGTGCCAGCAGCCCCACAGGGCCCTATGGCTACACCTTC